This TCR beta chain was obtained from a study of blood T cell repertoires in COVID-19 (dated by TCRdb to 2020 to 2022). In the study overall: The collaborator samples originated in the United States, Italy and Spain and spanned the acute and convalescent phases of COVID-19. The prospective study material was composed of cDNA or gDNA derived from T cells, B-cell-depleted T cells, or PBMCs. The repertoires were made available in a free public database intended to serve as a resource for research on the immune response to SARS-CoV-2. The samples were drawn from two sources: the first 160 participants of the ongoing ImmuneRACE study, and 1,200 or so subjects contributed by 6 global collaborators. HLA class I and class II types, where available, came from metadata supplied by the sample provider rather than from assay-based typing. The sample metadata nearly always contained a de-identified subject ID, COVID-19 status, age in years and sex. The dataset comprised deeply sampled blood TCRbeta repertoires from subjects exposed to, actively infected with, or recovered from COVID-19. Study-level results and caveats: The quantity of clinical and demographic metadata differed by source and by participant and was supplied without curation.

The immunoSEQ Assay, a bias-controlled multiplex PCR, was used to amplify TCRbeta CDR3 regions from genomic DNA. The original methods were these. Within the assay, amplification of reference gene primers was used to estimate how many nucleated cells each sample contained. To quantify the absolute abundance of each unique TCRbeta CDR3 rearrangement, sequence reads were collapsed and filtered. Productive Simpson clonality was computed per sample as the square root of Simpson's diversity index over productive rearrangements. TCRdb stores this immuneACCESS table with in-frame sequences only. Part of the clones is absent; in the studies checked, under half of the shortfall reflects unresolved V genes, and no reason is known for the rest. V, J and clone size are taken as reported in that table, and D and trimming were inferred from the DNA itself. Within this sample are approximately 300,000 clones, with roughly 90% of them counted one time only. The ten largest account for roughly 7.3% of the sample.

Comment on this clone: Which antigen it targets is not known. No clone much larger than this one lies a single base away; base qualities are absent.

At the junction V is shortened by 6 bases and J by 4 bases, with 10 bases in between. Its CDR3 holds 13 amino acids, cysteine through phenylalanine. The entry retains the CDR3 DNA only, 39 bases that are in frame from base 1. Per the germline V gene, KGHSH is the CDR1 and LQKENI is the CDR2. At one collaborating source in Seattle, patients were enrolled during active infection and were followed longitudinally through the course of disease. The collaborating institutions used their own protocols to collect whole blood in K2EDTA tubes. Collaborator samples were shipped for TCRbeta analysis as frozen whole blood, isolated PBMCs, or DNA extracted from either sample type.

The receptor's source is a woman in her twenties or thirties with COVID-19, enrolled during active disease. The specimen sequenced was peripheral blood. The V and J genes are TRBV18 and TRBJ1-3; a tentative D match to TRBD1 spans 5 bases. The DNA sequence is as follows: TGTGCCAGCTCCAGGGTATCCGGAAACACCATATATTTT. Its amino acids are CASSRVSGNTIYF.